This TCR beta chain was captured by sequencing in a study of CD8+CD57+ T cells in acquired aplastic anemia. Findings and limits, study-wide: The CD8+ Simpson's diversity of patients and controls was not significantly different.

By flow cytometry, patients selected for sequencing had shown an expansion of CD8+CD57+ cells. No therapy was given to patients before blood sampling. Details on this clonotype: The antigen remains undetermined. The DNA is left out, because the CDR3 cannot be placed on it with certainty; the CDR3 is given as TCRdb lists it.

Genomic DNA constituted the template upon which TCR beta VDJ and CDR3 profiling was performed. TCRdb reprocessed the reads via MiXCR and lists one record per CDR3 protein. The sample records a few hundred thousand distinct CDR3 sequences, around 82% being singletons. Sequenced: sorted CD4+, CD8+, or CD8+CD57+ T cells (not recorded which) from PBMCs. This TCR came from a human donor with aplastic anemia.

CDR3 in amino acids: CASSLDVAEQYVGFF. The rearrangement links TRBV7-8 to TRBJ1-1. CDR1 and CDR2 from the germline V gene are SGHVS and FQNEAQ. Termini included, the CDR3 measures 15 amino acids.